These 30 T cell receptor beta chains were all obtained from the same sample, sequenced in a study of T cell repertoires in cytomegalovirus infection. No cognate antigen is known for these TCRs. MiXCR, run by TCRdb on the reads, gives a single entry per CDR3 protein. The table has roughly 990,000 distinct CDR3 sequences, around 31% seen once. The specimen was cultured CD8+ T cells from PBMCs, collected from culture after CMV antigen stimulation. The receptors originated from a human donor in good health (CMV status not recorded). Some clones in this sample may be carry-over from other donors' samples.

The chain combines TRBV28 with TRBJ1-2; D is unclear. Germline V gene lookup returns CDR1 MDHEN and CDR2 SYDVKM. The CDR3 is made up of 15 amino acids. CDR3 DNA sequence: TGTGTAACCCGAGTTGGGCTCAGACTCTCGGTGGGCTACACCTTC. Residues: CVTRVGLRLSVGYTF.

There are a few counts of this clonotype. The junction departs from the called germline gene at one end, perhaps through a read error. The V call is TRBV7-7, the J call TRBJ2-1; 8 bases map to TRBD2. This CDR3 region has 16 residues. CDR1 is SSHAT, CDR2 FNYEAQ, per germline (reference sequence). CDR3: CASSLAPGLAHNEQFF. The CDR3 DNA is TGTGCTAGCAGCTTAGCCCCCGGACTAGCTCACAATGAGCAGTTCTTC.

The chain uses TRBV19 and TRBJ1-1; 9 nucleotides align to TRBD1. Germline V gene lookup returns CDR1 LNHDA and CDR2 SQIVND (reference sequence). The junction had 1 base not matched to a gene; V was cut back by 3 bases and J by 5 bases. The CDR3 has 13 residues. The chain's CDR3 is CASSMGTGTEAFF. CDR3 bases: TGTGCCAGTAGTATGGGGACAGGGACTGAAGCTTTCTTT.

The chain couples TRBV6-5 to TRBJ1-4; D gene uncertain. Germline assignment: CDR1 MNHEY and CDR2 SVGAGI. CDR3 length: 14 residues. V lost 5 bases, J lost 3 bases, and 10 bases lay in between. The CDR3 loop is CASSHWEANEKLFF. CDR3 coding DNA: TGTGCCAGCAGTCACTGGGAGGCTAATGAAAAACTGTTTTTT.

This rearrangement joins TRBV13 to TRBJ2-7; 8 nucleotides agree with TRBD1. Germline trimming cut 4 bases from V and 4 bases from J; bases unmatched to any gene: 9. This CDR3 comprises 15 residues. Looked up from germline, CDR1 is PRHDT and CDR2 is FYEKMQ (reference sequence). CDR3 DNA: TGTGCCAGCAGCTACTGGACAGGGAGCGGGTACGAGCAGTACTTC. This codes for CASSYWTGSGYEQYF.

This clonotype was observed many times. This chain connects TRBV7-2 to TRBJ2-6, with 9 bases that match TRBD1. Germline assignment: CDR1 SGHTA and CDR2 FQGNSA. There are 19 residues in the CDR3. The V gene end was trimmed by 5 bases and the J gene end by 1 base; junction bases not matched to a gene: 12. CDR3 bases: TGTGCCAGCAGCCCAAAAGACAGGGGGTCTTTATCTGGGGCCAACGTCCTGACTTTC. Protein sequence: CASSPKDRGSLSGANVLTF.

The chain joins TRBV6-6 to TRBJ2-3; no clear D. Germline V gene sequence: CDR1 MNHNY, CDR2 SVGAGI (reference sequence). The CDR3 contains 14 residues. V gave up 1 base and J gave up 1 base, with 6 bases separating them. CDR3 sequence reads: CASSYFDRTDTQYF. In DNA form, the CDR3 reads TGTGCCAGCAGTTACTTTGACCGCACAGATACGCAGTATTTT.

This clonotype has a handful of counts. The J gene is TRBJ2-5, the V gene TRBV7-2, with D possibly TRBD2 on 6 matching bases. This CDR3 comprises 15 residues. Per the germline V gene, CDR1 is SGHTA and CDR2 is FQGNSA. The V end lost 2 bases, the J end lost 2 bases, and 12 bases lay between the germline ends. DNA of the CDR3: TGTGCCAGCAGCTTATGGGGGGAACAGCAAGAGACCCAGTACTTC. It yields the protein CASSLWGEQQETQYF. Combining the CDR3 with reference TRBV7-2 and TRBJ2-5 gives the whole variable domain GAGVSQSPSNKVTEKGKDVELRCDPISGHTALYWYRQSLGQGLEFLIYFQGNSAPDKSGLPSDRFSAERTGGSVSTLTIQRTQQEDSAVYLCASSLWGEQQETQYFGPGTRLLVL.

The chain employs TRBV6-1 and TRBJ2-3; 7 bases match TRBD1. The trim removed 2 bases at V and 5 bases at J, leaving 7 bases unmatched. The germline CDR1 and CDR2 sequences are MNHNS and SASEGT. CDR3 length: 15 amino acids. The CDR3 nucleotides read TGTGCCAGCAGTGAAAGAGACAGGGTTGGAGATACGCAGTATTTT. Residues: CASSERDRVGDTQYF.

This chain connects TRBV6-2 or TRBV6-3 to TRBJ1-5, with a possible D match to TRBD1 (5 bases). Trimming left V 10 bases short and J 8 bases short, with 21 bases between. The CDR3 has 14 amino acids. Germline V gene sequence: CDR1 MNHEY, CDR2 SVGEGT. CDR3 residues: CATLGPGFREPQHF. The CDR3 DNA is TGTGCCACCCTGGGACCAGGGTTTCGTGAGCCCCAGCATTTT.

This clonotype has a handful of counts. The CDR3 nucleotides read TGTGCCAGCAGCTCCCGGGAGGCGGGGCCCACAGATACGCAGTATTTT. Encoded protein: CASSSREAGPTDTQYF. The rearrangement uses TRBV28 and TRBJ2-3; 7 nucleotides align to TRBD2. J gave up 2 bases and V 6 bases, and 11 bases lay outside the gene matches. This CDR3 comprises 16 residues. Per the germline V gene, CDR1 is MDHEN and CDR2 is SYDVKM.

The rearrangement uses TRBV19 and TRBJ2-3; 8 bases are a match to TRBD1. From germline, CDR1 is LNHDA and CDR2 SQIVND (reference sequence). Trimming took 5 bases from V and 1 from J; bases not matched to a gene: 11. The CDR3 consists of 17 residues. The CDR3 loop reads CASSPFTGGWGTDTQYF. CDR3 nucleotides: TGTGCCAGTAGTCCATTTACAGGGGGATGGGGCACAGATACGCAGTATTTT.

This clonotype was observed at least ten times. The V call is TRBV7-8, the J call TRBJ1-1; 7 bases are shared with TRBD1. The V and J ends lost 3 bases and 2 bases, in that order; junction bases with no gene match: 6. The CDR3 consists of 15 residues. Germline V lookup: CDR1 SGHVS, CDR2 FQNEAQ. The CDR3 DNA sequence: TGTGCCAGCAGCTTTTCCGGGACAGCAAACACTGAAGCTTTCTTT. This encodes CASSFSGTANTEAFF.

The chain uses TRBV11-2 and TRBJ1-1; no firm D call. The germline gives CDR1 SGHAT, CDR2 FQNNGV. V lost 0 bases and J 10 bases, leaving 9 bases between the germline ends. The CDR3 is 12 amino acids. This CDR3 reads CASSLEVGVAFF. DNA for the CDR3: TGTGCCAGCAGCTTAGAGGTGGGAGTAGCTTTCTTT.

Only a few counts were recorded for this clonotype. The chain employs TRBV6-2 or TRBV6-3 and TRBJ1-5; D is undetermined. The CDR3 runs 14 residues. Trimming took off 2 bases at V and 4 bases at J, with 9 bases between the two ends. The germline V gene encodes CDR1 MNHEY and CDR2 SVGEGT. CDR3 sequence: CASSYIALNQPQHF. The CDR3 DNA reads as TGTGCCAGCAGTTACATAGCCCTAAATCAGCCCCAGCATTTT.

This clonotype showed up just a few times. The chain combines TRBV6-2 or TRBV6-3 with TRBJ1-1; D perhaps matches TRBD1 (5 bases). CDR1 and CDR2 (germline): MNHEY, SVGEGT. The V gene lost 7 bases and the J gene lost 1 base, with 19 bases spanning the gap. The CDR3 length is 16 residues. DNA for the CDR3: TGTGCCAGCACCCTGATGCCGGGACGGAGGAACACTGAAGCTTTCTTT. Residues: CASTLMPGRRNTEAFF.

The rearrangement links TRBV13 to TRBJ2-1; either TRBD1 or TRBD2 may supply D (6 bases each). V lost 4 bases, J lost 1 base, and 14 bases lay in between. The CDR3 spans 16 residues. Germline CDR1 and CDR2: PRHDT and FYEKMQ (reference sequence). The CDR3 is CASSSLGGPSYNEQFF. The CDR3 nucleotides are TGTGCCAGCAGCTCATTGGGGGGCCCGTCCTACAATGAGCAGTTCTTC.

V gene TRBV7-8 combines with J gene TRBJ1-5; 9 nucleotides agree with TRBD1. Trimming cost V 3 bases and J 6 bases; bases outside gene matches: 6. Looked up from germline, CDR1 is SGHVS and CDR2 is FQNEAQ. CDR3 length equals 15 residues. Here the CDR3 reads CASSLDRGFGQPQHF. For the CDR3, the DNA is TGTGCCAGCAGCTTGGACAGGGGATTTGGTCAGCCCCAGCATTTT.

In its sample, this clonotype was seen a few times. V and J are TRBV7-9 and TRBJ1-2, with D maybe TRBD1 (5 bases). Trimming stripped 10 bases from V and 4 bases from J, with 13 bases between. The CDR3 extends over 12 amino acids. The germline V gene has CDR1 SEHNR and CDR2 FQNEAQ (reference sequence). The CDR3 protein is CATVGTVYGYTF. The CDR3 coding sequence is TGTGCCACCGTGGGGACGGTCTATGGCTACACCTTC.

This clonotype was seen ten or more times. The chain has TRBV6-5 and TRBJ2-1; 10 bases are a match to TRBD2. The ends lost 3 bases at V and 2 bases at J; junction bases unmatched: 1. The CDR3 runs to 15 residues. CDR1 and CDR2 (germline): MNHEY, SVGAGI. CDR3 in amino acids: CASSYSGGTYNEQFF. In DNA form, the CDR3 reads TGTGCCAGCAGTTATAGCGGGGGGACCTACAATGAGCAGTTCTTC.

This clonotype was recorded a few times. The CDR3 nucleotides read TGTGCCAGCAGCTCCATTACAGGGACAGGGGGATACGAGCAGTACTTC. Its translation is CASSSITGTGGYEQYF. The J gene is TRBJ2-7, the V gene TRBV27; 11 bases match TRBD1. The CDR3 is 16 residues long. J lost 4 bases, V lost 6 bases, and 11 bases had no gene match. Germline CDR1 MNHEY, CDR2 SMNVEV (reference sequence).

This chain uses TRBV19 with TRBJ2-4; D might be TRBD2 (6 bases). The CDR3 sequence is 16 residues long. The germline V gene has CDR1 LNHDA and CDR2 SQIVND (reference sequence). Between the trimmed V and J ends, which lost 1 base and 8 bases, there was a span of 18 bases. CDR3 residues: CASSIVEWGGWDIQYF. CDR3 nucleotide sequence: TGTGCCAGTAGTATAGTCGAGTGGGGAGGATGGGACATTCAGTACTTC. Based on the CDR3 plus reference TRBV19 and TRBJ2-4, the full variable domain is DGGITQSPKYLFRKEGQNVTLSCEQNLNHDAMYWYRQDPGQGLRLIYYSQIVNDFQKGDIAEGYSVSREKKESFPLTVTSAQKNPTAFYLCASSIVEWGGWDIQYFGAGTRLSVL.

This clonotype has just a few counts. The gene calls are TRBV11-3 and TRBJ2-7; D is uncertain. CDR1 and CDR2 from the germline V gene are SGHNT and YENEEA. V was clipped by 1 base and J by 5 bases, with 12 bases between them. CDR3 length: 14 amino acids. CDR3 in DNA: TGTGCCAGCAGCTTAGGGGTTAGTCGCGACGAGCAGTACTTC. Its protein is CASSLGVSRDEQYF.

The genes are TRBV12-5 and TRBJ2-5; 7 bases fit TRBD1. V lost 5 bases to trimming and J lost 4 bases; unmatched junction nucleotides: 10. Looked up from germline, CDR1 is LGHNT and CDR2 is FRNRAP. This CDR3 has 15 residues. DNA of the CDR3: TGTGCTAGTGGTCGGGACAGCGCCTCGGGAGAGACCCAGTACTTC. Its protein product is CASGRDSASGETQYF.

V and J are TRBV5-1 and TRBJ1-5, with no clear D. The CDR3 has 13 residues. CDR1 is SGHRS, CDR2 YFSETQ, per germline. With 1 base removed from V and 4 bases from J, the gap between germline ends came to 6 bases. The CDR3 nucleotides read TGCGCCAGCAGCTTGCGTCCTAATCAGCCCCAGCATTTT. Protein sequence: CASSLRPNQPQHF.

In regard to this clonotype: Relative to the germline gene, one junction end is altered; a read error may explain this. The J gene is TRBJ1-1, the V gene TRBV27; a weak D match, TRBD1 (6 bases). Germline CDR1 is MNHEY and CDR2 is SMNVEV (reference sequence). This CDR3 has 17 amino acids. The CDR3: CVSSFSSQGIMNTEAFF. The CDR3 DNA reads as TGTGTCAGCAGTTTCTCCAGCCAGGGGATAATGAACACTGAAGCTTTCTTT.

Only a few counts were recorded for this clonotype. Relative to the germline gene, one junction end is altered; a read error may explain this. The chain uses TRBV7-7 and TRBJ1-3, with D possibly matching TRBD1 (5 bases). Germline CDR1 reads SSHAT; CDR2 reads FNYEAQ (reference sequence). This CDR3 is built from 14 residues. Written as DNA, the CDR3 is TGTGCTAGCAGCCCAGGGAACGGTGGAAACACCATATATTTT. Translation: CASSPGNGGNTIYF.

The CDR3 DNA follows: TGTGCCAGCAGTTGGAGGGCTGACAGTTACTATGGCTACACCTTC. It is translated as CASSWRADSYYGYTF. The chain joins TRBV25-1 to TRBJ1-2, with D possibly matching TRBD1 (5 bases). The CDR3 loop spans 15 amino acids. Germline-derived CDR1 and CDR2 are MGHDK and SYGVNS. The V end lost 5 bases, the J end lost 3 bases, and 16 bases lay between the germline ends.

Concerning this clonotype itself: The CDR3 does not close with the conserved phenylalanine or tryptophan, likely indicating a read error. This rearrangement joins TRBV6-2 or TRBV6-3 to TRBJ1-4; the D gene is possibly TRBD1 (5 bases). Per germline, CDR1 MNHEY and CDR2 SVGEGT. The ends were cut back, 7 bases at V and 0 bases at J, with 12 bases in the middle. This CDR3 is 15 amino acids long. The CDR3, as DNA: TGTGCCAGCACCTTACAGGCAGCAACTAATGAAAAACTGTTTTCT. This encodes CASTLQAATNEKLFS.

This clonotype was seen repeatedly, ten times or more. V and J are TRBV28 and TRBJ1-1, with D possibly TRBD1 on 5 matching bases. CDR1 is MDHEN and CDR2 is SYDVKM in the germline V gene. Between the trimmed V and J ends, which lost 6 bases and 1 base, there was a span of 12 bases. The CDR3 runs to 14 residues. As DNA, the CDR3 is TGTGCCAGCAGCTTGCGAGGGGAGAACACTGAAGCTTTCTTT. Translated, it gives CASSLRGENTEAFF.